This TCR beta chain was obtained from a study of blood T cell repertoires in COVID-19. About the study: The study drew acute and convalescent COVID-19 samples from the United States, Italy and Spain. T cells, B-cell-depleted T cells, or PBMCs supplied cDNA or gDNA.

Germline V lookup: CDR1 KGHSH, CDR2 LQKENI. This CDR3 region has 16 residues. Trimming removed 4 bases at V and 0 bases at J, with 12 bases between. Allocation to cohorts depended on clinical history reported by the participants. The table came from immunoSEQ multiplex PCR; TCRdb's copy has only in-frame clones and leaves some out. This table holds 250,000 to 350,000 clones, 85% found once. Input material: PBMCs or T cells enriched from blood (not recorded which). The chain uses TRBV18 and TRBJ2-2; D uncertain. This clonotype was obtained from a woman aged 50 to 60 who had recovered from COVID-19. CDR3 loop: CASSRGGAANTGELFF. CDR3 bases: TGTGCCAGCTCACGAGGTGGAGCAGCGAACACCGGGGAGCTGTTTTTT.